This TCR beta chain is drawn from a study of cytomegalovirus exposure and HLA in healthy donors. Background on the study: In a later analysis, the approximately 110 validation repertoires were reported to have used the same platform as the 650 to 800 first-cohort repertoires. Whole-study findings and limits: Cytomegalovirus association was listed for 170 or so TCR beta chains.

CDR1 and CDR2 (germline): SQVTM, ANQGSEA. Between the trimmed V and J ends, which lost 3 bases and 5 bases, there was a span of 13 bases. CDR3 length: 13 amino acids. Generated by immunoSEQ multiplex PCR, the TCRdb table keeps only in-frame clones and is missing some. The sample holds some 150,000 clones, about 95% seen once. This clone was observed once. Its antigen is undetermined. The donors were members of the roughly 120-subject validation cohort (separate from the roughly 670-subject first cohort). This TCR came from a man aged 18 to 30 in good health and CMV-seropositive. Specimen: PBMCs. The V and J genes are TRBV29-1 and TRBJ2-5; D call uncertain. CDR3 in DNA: TGCAGCGTTGACTTACGAGAGTCGGAGACCCAGTACTTC. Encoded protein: CSVDLRESETQYF.